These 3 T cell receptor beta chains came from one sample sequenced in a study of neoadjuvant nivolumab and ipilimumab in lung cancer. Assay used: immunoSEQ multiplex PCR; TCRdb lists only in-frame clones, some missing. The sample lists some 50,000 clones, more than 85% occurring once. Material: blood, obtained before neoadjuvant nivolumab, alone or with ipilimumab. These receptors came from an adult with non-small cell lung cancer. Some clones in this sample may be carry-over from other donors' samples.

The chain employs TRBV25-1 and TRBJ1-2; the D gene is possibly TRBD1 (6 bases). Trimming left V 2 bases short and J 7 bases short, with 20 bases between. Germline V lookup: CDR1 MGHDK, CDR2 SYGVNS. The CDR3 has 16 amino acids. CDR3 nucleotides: TGTGCCAGCAGTGAAATGGGCGGTCAGGGGAGTAGTGGCTACACCTTC. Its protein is CASSEMGGQGSSGYTF.

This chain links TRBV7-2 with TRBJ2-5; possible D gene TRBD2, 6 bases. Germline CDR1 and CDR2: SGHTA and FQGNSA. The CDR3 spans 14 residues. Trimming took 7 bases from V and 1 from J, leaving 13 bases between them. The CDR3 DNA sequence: TGTGCCAGCATCAGGAGGGTGGGCCAAGAGACCCAGTACTTC. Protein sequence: CASIRRVGQETQYF.

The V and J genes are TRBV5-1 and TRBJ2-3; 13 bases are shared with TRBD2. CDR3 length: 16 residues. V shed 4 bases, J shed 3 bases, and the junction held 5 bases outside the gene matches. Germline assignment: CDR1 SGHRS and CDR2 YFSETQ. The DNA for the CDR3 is TGCGCCAGCAGCAAGGGGACTAGCGGGACGACAGATACGCAGTATTTT. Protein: CASSKGTSGTTDTQYF.